This note documents a single TCR beta chain sequence. The CDR3 runs to 18 residues. CDR1 GTSNPN and CDR2 SVGIG come from the germline V gene (reference sequence). V lost 0 bases and J 0 bases, leaving 18 bases between the germline ends. Method: immunoSEQ multiplex PCR; TCRdb's copy keeps in-frame clones and lacks some. This sample carries about 690,000 clones, about 90% of them seen once, and the ten largest clones take 30% to 40%. The data derive from a study of shared clonotypes between healthy human individuals. Sequencing was performed on memory CD8+ T cells from PBMCs. The subset: CD45RO+ cells pooled with CCR7-negative TemRA cells. V is TRBV30 and J is TRBJ1-5; D is unclear. This clonotype originated in a man aged 18-30 years in good health. Some clones in this sample may be carry-over from other donors' samples. The CDR3 is CAWSVLPRSGYSNQPQHF. The DNA of the CDR3 is TGTGCCTGGAGTGTATTGCCTCGTTCGGGCTATAGCAATCAGCCCCAGCATTTT.